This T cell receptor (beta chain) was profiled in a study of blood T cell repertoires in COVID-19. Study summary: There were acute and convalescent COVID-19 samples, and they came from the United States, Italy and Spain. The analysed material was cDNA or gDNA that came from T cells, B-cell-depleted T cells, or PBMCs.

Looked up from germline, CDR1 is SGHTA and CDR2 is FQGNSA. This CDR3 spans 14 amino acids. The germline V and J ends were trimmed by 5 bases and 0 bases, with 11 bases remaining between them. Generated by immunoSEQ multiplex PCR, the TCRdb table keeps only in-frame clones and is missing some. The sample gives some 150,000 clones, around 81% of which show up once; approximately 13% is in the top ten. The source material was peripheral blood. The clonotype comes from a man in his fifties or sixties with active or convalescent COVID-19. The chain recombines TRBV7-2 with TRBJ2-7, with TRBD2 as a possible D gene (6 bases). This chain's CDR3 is CASSRGSLSYEQYF. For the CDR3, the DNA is TGTGCCAGCAGCCGGGGGTCTCTCTCCTACGAGCAGTACTTC.